This TCR beta chain is drawn from a study of T cells after yellow fever vaccination (dated by TCRdb to about 2019). Study-wide context: Libraries from fractions with low cell numbers were prepared with the SMART-Seq v4 Ultra Low Input RNA kit. Bulk TCR alpha and beta repertoires were sequenced longitudinally to track T-cell clones before and after primary and booster YFV17D yellow fever vaccination. Two healthy male donors, one aged 18 to 30 and one aged 30 to 40 years, made up the cohort. Bulk PBMC replicates and cell subsets were isolated from blood drawn at multiple timepoints before and after both primary and secondary immunization. Study-wide conclusions, independent of this receptor: Because the study included only two donors, the extent to which the findings can be generalized is limited. Computational filtering was required because FACS-sorted repertoires could contain abundant contaminating clonotypes from the bulk population. A small fraction of clonotypes appeared in both the CD4 and CD8 compartments, likely as a result of convergent recombination. The secondary T-cell response was weaker than the primary response but faster, peaking on day 5 instead of day 15. Most clones expanded after primary vaccination were re-detected after the booster (almost 97% of CD4 and more than 70% of CD8), suggesting broad memory maintenance.

V lost 5 bases and J lost 8 bases; the stretch between them is 12 bases long. CDR1 and CDR2 were assigned from the germline V gene (reference sequence) as LGHDT and YNNKEL. Reading from cysteine to phenylalanine, the CDR3 counts 12 amino acids. The DNA shown is the 36-base CDR3, in frame from base 1. The intended sense of this specimen's treatment or condition label: live attenuated yellow fever vaccine strain. At every blood-draw timepoint, two biological replicates of bulk PBMCs were collected. A standard Ficoll-Paque protocol was used to isolate PBMCs from peripheral blood. RNA was extracted with TriZol from bulk PBMCs, CD4 and CD8 fractions, and dextramer-positive and dextramer-negative fractions. This clonotype was detected a few times. The antigen it recognizes is unknown. Base qualities are missing; no much larger clone stands one base away. TCR cDNA was made using 5'RACE template switching, a step that added a universal primer site and unique molecular identifiers. cDNA synthesis was primed from both the TCR alpha and TCR beta constant segments. Two PCR steps were used to amplify libraries, with sample barcodes and sequencing adapters being added in the second step. Sequencing of the libraries was done on either Illumina HiSeq 2500 (2x100 bp) or NovaSeq (2x150 bp). The paper's processing steps were these. Reads were demultiplexed and collapsed into UMI consensus sequences with MIGEC, and V(D)J alignment was performed with MiXCR. Vaccine-responding clonotypes were defined with edgeR using replicate PBMC samples, requiring FDR below 0.01 and a log2 fold change above 5 up to day 15. Each bulk clonotype received a CD4 or CD8 identity based on whether the sequenced CD4 or CD8 repertoire contained that clonotype at higher abundance. TCRdb ran its own pipeline on the public reads, namely fastp trimming at Q25 and MiXCR clone calling, and kept in-frame beta chains. Duplicate CDR3 protein sequences are folded into a single record with the most common DNA and genes. None of the V and J calls come from the authors' own analysis; TCRdb made them. This sample comprises some 600,000 distinct CDR3 sequences, approximately 16% of them detected only once. The top ten clones comprise 17% of the sample.

The specimen was PBMCs, collected 4 to 5 days after the first yellow fever vaccination. The receptor chain draws on TRBV3-1 and TRBJ1-2, with the D gene too uncertain to name. The TCR comes from a man younger than 35 who received the YFV17D yellow fever vaccine. CDR3 loop: CASSWSVGGYTF. The nucleotides read TGTGCCAGCAGCTGGTCCGTGGGGGGCTACACCTTC.